This is a list of T cell receptor beta chains from one sample in a study of T cell repertoires in cytomegalovirus infection. TCRdb fed the reads into MiXCR, producing one record per CDR3 protein. The repertoire holds hundreds of thousands of distinct CDR3 sequences, with 30% to 35% as singletons. These receptors' antigens are unknown. Sequences were derived from cultured CD8+ T cells from PBMCs, sampled from culture after CMV antigen stimulation. The source is a human donor in good health (CMV status not recorded). Some clones in this sample may be carry-over from other donors' samples. The CDR3 runs from the conserved cysteine through the conserved F or W. A D gene is named only where the DNA matches it firmly. Clone size is shown for a subset of rows, as once, few, many or a class of expanded clone.

d_call: TRBD1; j_call: TRBJ1-4; v_call: TRBV19; clone_size: few; cdr3_aa: CASSKEDRGREKLFF; cdr3_nt: TGTGCCAGTAGTAAGGAGGACAGGGGTCGTGAAAAACTGTTTTTT
d_call: NA; j_call: TRBJ1-1; v_call: TRBV27; clone_size: NA; cdr3_aa: CASSLNPGRTDEAFF; cdr3_nt: TGTGCCAGCAGTTTAAATCCGGGACGGACCGATGAAGCTTTCTTT
d_call: TRBD1; j_call: TRBJ2-1; v_call: TRBV2; clone_size: NA; cdr3_aa: CAIPGQGAPSNEQFF; cdr3_nt: TGTGCCATCCCAGGGCAGGGGGCACCCTCCAATGAGCAGTTCTTC
d_call: TRBD1; j_call: TRBJ1-2; v_call: TRBV29-1; clone_size: NA; cdr3_aa: CSATGGPANYGYTF; cdr3_nt: TGCAGCGCGACAGGGGGCCCAGCCAACTATGGCTACACCTTC
d_call: NA; j_call: TRBJ1-1; v_call: TRBV7-8; clone_size: many; cdr3_aa: CASSLEPQINTEAFF; cdr3_nt: TGTGCCAGCAGCTTAGAACCTCAGATTAACACTGAAGCTTTCTTT
d_call: NA; j_call: TRBJ1-2; v_call: TRBV6-1; clone_size: few; cdr3_aa: CASANSDGYTF; cdr3_nt: TGTGCCAGCGCCAATTCGGATGGCTACACCTTC
d_call: NA; j_call: TRBJ2-2; v_call: TRBV4-1; clone_size: NA; cdr3_aa: CACSRSPAGELFF; cdr3_nt: TGCGCCTGCAGTCGAAGCCCGGCCGGGGAGCTGTTTTTT
d_call: NA; j_call: TRBJ1-3; v_call: TRBV5-4; clone_size: NA; cdr3_aa: CASRDSEVSGNTIYF; cdr3_nt: TGTGCCAGCAGGGACTCAGAGGTCTCTGGAAACACCATATATTTT
d_call: NA; j_call: TRBJ2-1; v_call: TRBV7-6; clone_size: many; cdr3_aa: CASRSTGRDEQFF; cdr3_nt: TGTGCCAGCAGATCGACAGGGAGGGATGAGCAGTTCTTC
d_call: NA; j_call: TRBJ2-2; v_call: TRBV27; clone_size: NA; cdr3_aa: CASSLLVGGAVGTGELFF; cdr3_nt: TGTGCCAGCAGTTTATTGGTTGGGGGGGCAGTCGGCACCGGGGAGCTGTTTTTT
d_call: TRBD2; j_call: TRBJ2-1; v_call: TRBV4-3; clone_size: NA; cdr3_aa: CASSQGPVAGASGANEQFF; cdr3_nt: TGCGCCAGCAGCCAAGGGCCGGTAGCGGGGGCCTCAGGGGCCAATGAGCAGTTCTTC
d_call: NA; j_call: TRBJ2-1; v_call: TRBV10-1; clone_size: few; cdr3_aa: CASSDFSTQQFF; cdr3_nt: TGCGCCAGCAGTGATTTCTCTACTCAGCAGTTCTTC
d_call: TRBD1; j_call: TRBJ1-1; v_call: TRBV19; clone_size: NA; cdr3_aa: CASSAPGQVNTEAFF; cdr3_nt: TGTGCCAGTAGTGCCCCAGGACAGGTGAACACTGAAGCTTTCTTT
d_call: TRBD1; j_call: TRBJ2-1; v_call: TRBV5-1; clone_size: NA; cdr3_aa: CASSYPGGSLDNEQFF; cdr3_nt: TGCGCCAGCAGCTACCCAGGGGGCAGTCTAGACAATGAGCAGTTCTTC
d_call: NA; j_call: TRBJ2-1; v_call: TRBV6-8; clone_size: NA; cdr3_aa: CASSYLVAATYSEQFF; cdr3_nt: TGTGCCAGCAGTTATCTGGTAGCGGCAACCTACAGTGAGCAGTTCTTC
d_call: TRBD1; j_call: TRBJ1-2; v_call: TRBV5-8; clone_size: once; cdr3_aa: CASSFGTAGDYSYGYTF; cdr3_nt: TGTGCCAGCAGCTTTGGGACAGCTGGAGACTATAGCTATGGCTACACCTTC
d_call: NA; j_call: TRBJ1-1; v_call: TRBV5-5; clone_size: NA; cdr3_aa: CASSPVSETEAFF; cdr3_nt: TGTGCCAGCAGTCCCGTTTCAGAGACTGAAGCTTTCTTT
d_call: TRBD2; j_call: TRBJ2-3; v_call: TRBV5-6; clone_size: few; cdr3_aa: CASSLIKLAGLLTDTQYF; cdr3_nt: TGTGCCAGCAGCTTGATCAAACTAGCGGGCCTACTCACAGATACGCAGTATTTT
d_call: TRBD2; j_call: TRBJ2-3; v_call: TRBV5-4; clone_size: NA; cdr3_aa: CASSPLAGVDTDTQYF; cdr3_nt: TGTGCCAGCAGCCCCTTAGCGGGGGTCGACACAGATACGCAGTATTTT
d_call: NA; j_call: TRBJ1-1; v_call: TRBV5-4; clone_size: NA; cdr3_aa: CATYLGPEAFF; cdr3_nt: TGTGCCACTTACTTAGGACCTGAAGCTTTCTTT
d_call: NA; j_call: TRBJ2-5; v_call: TRBV6-5; clone_size: NA; cdr3_aa: CASTLVPGRDQETQYF; cdr3_nt: TGTGCCAGCACTTTGGTACCGGGACGGGACCAAGAGACCCAGTACTTC
d_call: NA; j_call: TRBJ1-1; v_call: TRBV6-2/TRBV6-3; clone_size: NA; cdr3_aa: CASSYSTRRNTEAFF; cdr3_nt: TGTGCCAGCAGTTACTCGACAAGGCGAAACACTGAAGCTTTCTTT
d_call: NA; j_call: TRBJ2-3; v_call: TRBV27; clone_size: few; cdr3_aa: CASSLRRIAWDTQYF; cdr3_nt: TGTGCCAGCAGTTTAAGACGAATCGCCTGGGATACGCAGTATTTT
d_call: NA; j_call: TRBJ2-1; v_call: TRBV24-1; clone_size: few; cdr3_aa: CATSDAHGQLDYNEQFF; cdr3_nt: TGTGCCACCAGTGACGCCCATGGACAGCTTGACTACAATGAGCAGTTCTTC
d_call: NA; j_call: TRBJ1-1; v_call: TRBV11-1; clone_size: many; cdr3_aa: CASTPPNTEAFF; cdr3_nt: TGTGCCAGCACCCCGCCGAACACTGAAGCTTTCTTT